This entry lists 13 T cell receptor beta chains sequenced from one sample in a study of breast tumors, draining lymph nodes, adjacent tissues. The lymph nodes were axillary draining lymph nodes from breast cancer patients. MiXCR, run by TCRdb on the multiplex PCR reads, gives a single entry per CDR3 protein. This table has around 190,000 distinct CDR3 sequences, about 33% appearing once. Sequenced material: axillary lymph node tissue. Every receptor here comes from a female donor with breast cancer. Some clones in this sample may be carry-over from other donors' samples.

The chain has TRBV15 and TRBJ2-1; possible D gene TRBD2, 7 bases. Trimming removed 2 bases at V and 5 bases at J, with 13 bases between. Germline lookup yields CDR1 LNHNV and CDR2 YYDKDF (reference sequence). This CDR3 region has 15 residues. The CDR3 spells CATSRKGGGNNEQFF. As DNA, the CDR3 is TGTGCCACCAGCAGAAAGGGGGGGGGAAACAATGAGCAGTTCTTC. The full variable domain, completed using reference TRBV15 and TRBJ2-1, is DAMVIQNPRYQVTQFGKPVTLSCSQTLNHNVMYWYQQKSSQAPKLLFHYYDKDFNNEADTPDNFQSRRPNTSFCFLDIRSPGLGDTAMYLCATSRKGGGNNEQFFGPGTRLTVL.

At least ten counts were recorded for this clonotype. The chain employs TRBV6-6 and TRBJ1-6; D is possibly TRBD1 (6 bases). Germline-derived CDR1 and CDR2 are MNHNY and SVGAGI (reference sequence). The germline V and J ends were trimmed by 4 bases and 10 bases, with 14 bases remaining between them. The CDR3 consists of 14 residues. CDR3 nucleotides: TGTGCCAGCAGTTTCGGGGGGCCCAGGTCACCCCTCCACTTT. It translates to CASSFGGPRSPLHF.

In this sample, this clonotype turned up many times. This chain's CDR3 is CSAAQGGYTF. In DNA, the CDR3 is TGCAGTGCGGCACAGGGGGGCTACACCTTC. This sequence joins TRBV20-1 and TRBJ1-2, with 7 nucleotides matching TRBD1. J gave up 8 bases and V 6 bases, and 3 bases lay outside the gene matches. Looked up from germline, CDR1 is DFQATT and CDR2 is SNEGSKA (reference sequence). The CDR3 runs to 10 residues.

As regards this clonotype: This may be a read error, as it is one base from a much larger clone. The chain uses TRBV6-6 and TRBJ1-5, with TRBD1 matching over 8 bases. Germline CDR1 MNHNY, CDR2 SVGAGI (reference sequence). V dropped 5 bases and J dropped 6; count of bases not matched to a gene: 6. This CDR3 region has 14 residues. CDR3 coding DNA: TGTGCCAGCAGTGCACCAGGGGGCCTTCAGCCCCAGCATTTT. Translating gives CASSAPGGLQPQHF.

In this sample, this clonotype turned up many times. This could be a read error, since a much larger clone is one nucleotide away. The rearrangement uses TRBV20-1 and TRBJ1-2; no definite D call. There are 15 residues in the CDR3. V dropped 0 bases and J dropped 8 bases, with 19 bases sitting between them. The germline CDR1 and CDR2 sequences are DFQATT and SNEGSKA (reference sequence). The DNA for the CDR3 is TGCAGTGCTAGAGATTCAACGCCCCGCACTCGGGGCTACACCTTC. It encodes CSARDSTPRTRGYTF.

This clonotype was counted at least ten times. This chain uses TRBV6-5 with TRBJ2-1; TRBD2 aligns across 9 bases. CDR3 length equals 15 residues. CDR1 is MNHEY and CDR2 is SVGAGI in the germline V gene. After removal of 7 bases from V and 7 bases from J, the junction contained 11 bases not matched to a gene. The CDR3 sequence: CASTQWASGKNEQFF. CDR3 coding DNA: TGTGCCAGCACTCAGTGGGCTAGCGGGAAAAATGAGCAGTTCTTC.

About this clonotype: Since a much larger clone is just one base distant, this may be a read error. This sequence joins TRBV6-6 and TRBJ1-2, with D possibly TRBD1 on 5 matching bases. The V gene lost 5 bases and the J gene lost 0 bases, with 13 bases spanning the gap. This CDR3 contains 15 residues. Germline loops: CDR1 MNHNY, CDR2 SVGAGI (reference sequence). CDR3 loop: CASSPGAAANYGYTF. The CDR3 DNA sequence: TGTGCCAGCAGTCCCGGGGCAGCAGCTAACTATGGCTACACCTTC.

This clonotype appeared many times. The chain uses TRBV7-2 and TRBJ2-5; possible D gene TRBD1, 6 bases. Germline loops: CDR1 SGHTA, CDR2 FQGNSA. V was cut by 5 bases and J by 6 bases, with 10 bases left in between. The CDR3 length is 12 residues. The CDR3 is CASSPGVKTQYF. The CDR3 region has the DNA TGTGCCAGCAGCCCAGGGGTGAAGACCCAGTACTTC.

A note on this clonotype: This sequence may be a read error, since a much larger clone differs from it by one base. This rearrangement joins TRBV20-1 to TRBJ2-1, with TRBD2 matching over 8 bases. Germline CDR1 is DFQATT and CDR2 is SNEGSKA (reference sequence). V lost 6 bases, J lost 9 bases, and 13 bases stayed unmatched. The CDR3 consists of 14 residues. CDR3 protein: CSAQRETVDTEQFF. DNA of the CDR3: TGCAGTGCGCAGCGGGAGACGGTGGACACTGAGCAGTTCTTC.

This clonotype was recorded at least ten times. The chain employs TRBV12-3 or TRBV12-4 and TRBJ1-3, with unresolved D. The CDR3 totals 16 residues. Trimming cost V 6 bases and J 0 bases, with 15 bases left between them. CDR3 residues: CASSSPDGTSGNTIYF. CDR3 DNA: TGTGCCAGCAGCTCCCCGGACGGTACCTCTGGAAACACCATATATTTT.

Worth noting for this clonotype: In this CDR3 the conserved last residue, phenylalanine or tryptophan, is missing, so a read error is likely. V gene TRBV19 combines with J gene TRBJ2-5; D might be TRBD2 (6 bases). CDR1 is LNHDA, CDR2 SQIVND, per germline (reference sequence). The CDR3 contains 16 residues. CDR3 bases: TGTGCCGGTAGTAGGAGGGGCCGAACGGGGCAGGAGACCCAGTACTCC. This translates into CAGSRRGRTGQETQYS.

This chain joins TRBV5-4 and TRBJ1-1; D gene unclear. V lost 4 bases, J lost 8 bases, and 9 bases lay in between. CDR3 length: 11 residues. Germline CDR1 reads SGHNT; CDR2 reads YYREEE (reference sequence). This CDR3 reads CASSGKGEAFF. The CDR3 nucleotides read TGTGCCAGCAGCGGGAAGGGAGAAGCTTTCTTT.

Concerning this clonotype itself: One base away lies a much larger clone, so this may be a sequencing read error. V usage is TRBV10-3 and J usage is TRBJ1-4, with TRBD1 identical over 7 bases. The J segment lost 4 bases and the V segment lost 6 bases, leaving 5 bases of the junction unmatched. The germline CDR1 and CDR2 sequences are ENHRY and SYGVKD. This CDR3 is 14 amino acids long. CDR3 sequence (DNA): TGTGCCATCAGCCCGACAGGGTATAATGAAAAACTGTTTTTT. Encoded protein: CAISPTGYNEKLFF.